Detailed here is one T cell receptor beta chain. Its matching antigen is unknown. This record comes from a study of shared clonotypes between healthy human individuals. Findings of the study overall: A small donor pool kept down the genetic and exposure-history diversity that was represented. The researchers took only blood, and tissue repertoires probably look different.

This table comes from immunoSEQ multiplex PCR, and its TCRdb copy is limited to in-frame clones, with some not included. Altogether a few million clones are present, roughly nine tenths being singletons, with the ten largest covering about 0.13%. Sequencing was carried out using naive CD4+ T cells sorted from blood. Subset meaning: CD45RA+ positively selected. The sequence derives from a man younger than 35 in good health.

The CDR3 loop reads CASSEVGSGRDTQYF. The CDR3 DNA reads as TGTGCCAGCAGTGAGGTCGGTAGCGGGAGGGATACGCAGTATTTT. The V call is TRBV2, the J call TRBJ2-3, with 10 bases fitting TRBD2. The CDR3 is 15 residues long. The germline V gene encodes CDR1 SNHLY and CDR2 FYNNEI. The trim removed 3 bases at V and 6 bases at J, leaving 6 bases unmatched.